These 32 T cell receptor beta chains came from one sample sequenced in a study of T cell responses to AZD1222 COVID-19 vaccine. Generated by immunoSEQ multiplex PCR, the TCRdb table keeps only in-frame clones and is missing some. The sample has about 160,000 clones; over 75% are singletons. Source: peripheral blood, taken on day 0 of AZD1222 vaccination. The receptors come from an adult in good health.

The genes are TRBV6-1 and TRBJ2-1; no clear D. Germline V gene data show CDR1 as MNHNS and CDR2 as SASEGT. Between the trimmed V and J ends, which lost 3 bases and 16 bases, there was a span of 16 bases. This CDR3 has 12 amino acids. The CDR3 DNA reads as TGTGCCAGCAGTGACCCTAACCGAGCCCCTTTCTTC. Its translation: CASSDPNRAPFF.

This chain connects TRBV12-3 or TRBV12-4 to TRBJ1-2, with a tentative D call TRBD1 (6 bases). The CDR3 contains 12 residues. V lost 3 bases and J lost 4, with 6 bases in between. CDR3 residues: CASSLTGYGYTF. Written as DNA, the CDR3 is TGTGCCAGCAGTTTGACAGGCTATGGCTACACCTTC.

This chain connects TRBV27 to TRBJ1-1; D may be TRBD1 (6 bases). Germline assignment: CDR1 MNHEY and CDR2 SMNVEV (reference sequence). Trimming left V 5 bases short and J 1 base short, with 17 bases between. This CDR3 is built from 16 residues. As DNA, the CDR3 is TGTGCCAGCAGTGGACTTCAGGGGTCCGGGAACACTGAAGCTTTCTTT. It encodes CASSGLQGSGNTEAFF.

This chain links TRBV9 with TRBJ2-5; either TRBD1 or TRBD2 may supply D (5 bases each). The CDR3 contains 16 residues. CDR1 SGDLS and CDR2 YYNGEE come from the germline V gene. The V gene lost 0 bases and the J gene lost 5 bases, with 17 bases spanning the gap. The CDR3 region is CASSVVGDLNGETQYF. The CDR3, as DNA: TGTGCCAGCAGCGTAGTAGGGGACCTCAATGGCGAGACCCAGTACTTC.

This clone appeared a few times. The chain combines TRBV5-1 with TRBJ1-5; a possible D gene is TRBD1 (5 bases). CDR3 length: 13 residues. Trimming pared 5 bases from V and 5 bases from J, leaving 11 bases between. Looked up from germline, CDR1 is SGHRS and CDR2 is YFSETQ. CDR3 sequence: CASRQTADQPQHF. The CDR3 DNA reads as TGCGCCAGCAGGCAGACAGCGGATCAGCCCCAGCATTTT.

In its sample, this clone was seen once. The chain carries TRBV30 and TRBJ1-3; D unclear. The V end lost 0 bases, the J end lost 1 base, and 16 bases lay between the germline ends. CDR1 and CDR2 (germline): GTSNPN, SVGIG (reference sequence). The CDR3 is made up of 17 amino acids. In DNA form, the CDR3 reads TGTGCCTGGAGTGTACCCTTACGACGGAAATCTGGAAACACCATATATTTT. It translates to CAWSVPLRRKSGNTIYF.

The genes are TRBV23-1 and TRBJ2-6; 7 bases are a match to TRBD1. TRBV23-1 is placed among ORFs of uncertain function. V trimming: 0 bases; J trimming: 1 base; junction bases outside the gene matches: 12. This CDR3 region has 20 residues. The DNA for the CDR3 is TGCGCCAGCAGTCAATCCAGGACAGGCCAAGAGGTGTCTGGGGCCAACGTCCTGACTTTC. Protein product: CASSQSRTGQEVSGANVLTF.

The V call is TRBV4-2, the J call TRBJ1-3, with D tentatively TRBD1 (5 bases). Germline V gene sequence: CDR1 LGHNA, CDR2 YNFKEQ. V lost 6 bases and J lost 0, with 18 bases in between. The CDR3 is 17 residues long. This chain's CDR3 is CASRGRDGGGSGNTIYF. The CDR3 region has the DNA TGTGCCAGCAGAGGGCGGGACGGAGGAGGCTCTGGAAACACCATATATTTT.

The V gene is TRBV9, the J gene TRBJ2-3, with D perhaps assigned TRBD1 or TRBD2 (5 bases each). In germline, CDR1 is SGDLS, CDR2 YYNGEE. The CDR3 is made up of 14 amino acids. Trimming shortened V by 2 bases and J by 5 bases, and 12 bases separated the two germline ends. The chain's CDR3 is CASSVVGAGDTQYF. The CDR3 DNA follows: TGTGCCAGCAGCGTCGTCGGGGCTGGAGATACGCAGTATTTT.

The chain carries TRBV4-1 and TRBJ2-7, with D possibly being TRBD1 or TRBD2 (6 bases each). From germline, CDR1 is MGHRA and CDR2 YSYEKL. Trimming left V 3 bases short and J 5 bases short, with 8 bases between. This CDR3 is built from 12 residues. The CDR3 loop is CASSQGGHEQYF. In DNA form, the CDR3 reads TGCGCCAGCAGCCAGGGGGGCCACGAGCAGTACTTC.

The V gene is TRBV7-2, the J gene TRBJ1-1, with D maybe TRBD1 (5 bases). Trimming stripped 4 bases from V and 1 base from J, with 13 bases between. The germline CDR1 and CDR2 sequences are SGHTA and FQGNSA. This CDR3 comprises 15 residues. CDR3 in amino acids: CASSYRLTGNTEAFF. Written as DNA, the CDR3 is TGTGCCAGCAGCTACCGCTTAACAGGGAACACTGAAGCTTTCTTT. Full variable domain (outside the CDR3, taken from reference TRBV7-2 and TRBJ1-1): GAGVSQSPSNKVTEKGKDVELRCDPISGHTALYWYRQSLGQGLEFLIYFQGNSAPDKSGLPSDRFSAERTGGSVSTLTIQRTQQEDSAVYLCASSYRLTGNTEAFFGQGTRLTVV.

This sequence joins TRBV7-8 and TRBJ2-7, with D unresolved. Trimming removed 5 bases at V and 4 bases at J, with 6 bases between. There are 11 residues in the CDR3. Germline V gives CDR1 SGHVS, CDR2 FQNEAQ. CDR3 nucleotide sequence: TGTGCCAGCAGCGCAAGATACGAGCAGTACTTC. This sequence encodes CASSARYEQYF. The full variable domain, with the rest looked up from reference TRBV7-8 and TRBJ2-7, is GAGVSQSPRYKVAKRGQDVALRCDPISGHVSLFWYQQALGQGPEFLTYFQNEAQLDKSGLPSDRFFAERPEGSVSTLKIQRTQQEDSAVYLCASSARYEQYFGPGTRLTVT.

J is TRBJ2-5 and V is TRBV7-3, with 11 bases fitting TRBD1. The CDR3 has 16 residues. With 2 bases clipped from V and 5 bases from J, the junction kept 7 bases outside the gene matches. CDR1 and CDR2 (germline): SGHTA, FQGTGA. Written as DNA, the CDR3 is TGTGCCAGCAGCTTATACGGGACAGGGGGTGAGGAGACCCAGTACTTC. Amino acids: CASSLYGTGGEETQYF. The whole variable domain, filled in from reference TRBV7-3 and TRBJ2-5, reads GAGVSQTPSNKVTEKGKYVELRCDPISGHTALYWYRQSLGQGPEFLIYFQGTGAADDSGLPNDRFFAVRPEGSVSTLKIQRTERGDSAVYLCASSLYGTGGEETQYFGPGTRLLVL.

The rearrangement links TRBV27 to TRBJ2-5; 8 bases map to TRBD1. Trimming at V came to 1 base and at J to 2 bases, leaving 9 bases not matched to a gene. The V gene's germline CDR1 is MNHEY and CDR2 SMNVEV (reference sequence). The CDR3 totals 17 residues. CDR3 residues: CASSLFGTGAGQETQYF. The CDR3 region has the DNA TGTGCCAGCAGTTTATTCGGGACAGGAGCTGGTCAAGAGACCCAGTACTTC.

CDR3 DNA sequence: TGTGCCAGCAGCTCTACCAGGGAGACTCAGCCCCAGCATTTT. It yields the protein CASSSTRETQPQHF. This chain connects TRBV2 to TRBJ1-5, with D possibly being TRBD1 (5 bases). Deletions cut 6 bases from V and 6 bases from J, with 15 bases between. This CDR3 has 14 amino acids. Germline lookup yields CDR1 SNHLY and CDR2 FYNNEI. The whole variable domain, remainder taken from reference TRBV2 and TRBJ1-5, is EPEVTQTPSHQVTQMGQEVILRCVPISNHLYFYWYRQILGQKVEFLVSFYNNEISEKSEIFDDQFSVERPDGSNFTLKIRSTKLEDSAMYFCASSSTRETQPQHFGDGTRLSIL.

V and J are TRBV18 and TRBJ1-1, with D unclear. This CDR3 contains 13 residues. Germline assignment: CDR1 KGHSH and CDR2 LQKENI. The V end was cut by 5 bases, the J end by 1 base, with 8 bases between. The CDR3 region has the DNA TGTGCCAGCTCAGACGGGCAGAACACTGAAGCTTTCTTT. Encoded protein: CASSDGQNTEAFF.

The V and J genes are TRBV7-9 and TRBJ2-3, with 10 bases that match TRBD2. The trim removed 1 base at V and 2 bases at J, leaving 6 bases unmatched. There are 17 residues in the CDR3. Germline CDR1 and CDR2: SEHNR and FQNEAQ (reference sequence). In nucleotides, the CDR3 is TGTGCCAGCAGCTTAGAAGGGCTAGCGGGGGCCACAGATACGCAGTATTTT. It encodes CASSLEGLAGATDTQYF.

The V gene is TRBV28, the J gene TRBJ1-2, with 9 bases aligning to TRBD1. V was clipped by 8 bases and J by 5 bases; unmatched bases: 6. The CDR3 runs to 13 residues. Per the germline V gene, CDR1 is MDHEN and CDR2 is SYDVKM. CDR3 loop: CASGRDRVYGYTF. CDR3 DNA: TGTGCCAGCGGCCGGGACAGGGTTTATGGCTACACCTTC.

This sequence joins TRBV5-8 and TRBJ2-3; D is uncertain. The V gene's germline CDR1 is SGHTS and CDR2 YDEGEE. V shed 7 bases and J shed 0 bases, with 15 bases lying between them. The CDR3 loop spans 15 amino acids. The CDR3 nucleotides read TGTGCCAGCGTACCCTACGGCAGAAGCACAGATACGCAGTATTTT. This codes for CASVPYGRSTDTQYF.

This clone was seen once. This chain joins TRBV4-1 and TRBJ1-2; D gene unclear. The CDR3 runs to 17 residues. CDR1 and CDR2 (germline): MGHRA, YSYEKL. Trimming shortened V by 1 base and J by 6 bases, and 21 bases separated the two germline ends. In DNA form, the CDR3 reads TGCGCCAGCAGCCAAGTTGGCCTTAGGGCCCTTTCTGATGGCTACACCTTC. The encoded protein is CASSQVGLRALSDGYTF.

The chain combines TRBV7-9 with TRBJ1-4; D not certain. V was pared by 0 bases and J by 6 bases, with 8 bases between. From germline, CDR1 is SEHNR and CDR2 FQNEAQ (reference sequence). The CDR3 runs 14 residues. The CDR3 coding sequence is TGTGCCAGCAGCTTAGCGTCCAGCTATGAAAAACTGTTTTTT. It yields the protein CASSLASSYEKLFF. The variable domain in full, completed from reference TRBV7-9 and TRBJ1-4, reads DTGVSQNPRHKITKRGQNVTFRCDPISEHNRLYWYRQTLGQGPEFLTYFQNEAQLEKSRLLSDRFSAERPKGSFSTLEIQRTEQGDSAMYLCASSLASSYEKLFFGSGTQLSVL.

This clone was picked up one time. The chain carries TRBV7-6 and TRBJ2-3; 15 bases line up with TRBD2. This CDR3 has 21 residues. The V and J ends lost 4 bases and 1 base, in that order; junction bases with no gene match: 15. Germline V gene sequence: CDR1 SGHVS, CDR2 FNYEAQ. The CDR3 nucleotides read TGTGCCAGCAGCTCGATTAAAGGGACTAGCGGGGGGCGAGGGGGCACAGATACGCAGTATTTT. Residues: CASSSIKGTSGGRGGTDTQYF.

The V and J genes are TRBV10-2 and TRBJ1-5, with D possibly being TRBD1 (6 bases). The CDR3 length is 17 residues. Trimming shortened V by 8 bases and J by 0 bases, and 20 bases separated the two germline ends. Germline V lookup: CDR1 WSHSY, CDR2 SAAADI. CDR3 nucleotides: TGCGCCAGCTCCCCCTCCGGGACACAAAATAGCAATCAGCCCCAGCATTTT. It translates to CASSPSGTQNSNQPQHF.

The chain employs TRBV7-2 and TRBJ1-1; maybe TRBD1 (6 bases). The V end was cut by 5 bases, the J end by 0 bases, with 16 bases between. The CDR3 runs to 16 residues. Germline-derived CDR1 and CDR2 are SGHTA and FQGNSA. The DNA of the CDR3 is TGTGCCAGCAGCCCCCGCATGACAGGCATGAACACTGAAGCTTTCTTT. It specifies CASSPRMTGMNTEAFF.

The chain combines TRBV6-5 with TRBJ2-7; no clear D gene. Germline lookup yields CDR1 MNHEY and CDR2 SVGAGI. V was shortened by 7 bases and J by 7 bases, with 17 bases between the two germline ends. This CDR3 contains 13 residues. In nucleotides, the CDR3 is TGTGCCAGCACCAACGCAGGTATAGGGGAGCAGTACTTC. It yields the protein CASTNAGIGEQYF.

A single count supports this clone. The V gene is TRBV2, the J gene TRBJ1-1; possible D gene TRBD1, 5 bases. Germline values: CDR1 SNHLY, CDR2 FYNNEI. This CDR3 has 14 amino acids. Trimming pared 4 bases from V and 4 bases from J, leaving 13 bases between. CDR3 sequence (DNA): TGTGCCAGCAGTGGGGCAGGGCGAAGCACTGAAGCTTTCTTT. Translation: CASSGAGRSTEAFF.

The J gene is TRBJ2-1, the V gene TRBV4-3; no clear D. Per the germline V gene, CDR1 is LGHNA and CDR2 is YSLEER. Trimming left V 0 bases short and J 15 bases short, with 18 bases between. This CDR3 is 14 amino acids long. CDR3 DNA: TGCGCCAGCAGCCAAGATCTTTCTAGTTGGTTTGCGTTCTTC. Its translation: CASSQDLSSWFAFF.

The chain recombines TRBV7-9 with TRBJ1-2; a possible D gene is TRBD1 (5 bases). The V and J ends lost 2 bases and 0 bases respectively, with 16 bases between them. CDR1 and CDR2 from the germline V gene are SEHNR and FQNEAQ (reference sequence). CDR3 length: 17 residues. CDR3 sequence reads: CASSLISRPGANYGYTF. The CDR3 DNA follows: TGTGCCAGCAGCTTAATATCCCGTCCGGGGGCTAACTATGGCTACACCTTC.

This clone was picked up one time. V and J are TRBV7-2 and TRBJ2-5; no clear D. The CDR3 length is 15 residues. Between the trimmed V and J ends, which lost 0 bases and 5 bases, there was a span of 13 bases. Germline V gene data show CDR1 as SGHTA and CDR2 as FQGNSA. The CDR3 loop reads CASSLARRTLETQYF. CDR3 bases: TGTGCCAGCAGCTTAGCCAGACGGACGTTGGAGACCCAGTACTTC.

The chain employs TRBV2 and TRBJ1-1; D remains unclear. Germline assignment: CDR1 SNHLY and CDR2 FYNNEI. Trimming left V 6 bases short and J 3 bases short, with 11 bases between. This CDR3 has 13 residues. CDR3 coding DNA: TGTGCCAGCAGGCTCGAGGTTCACACTGAAGCTTTCTTT. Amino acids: CASRLEVHTEAFF. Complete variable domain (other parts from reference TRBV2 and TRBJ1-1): EPEVTQTPSHQVTQMGQEVILRCVPISNHLYFYWYRQILGQKVEFLVSFYNNEISEKSEIFDDQFSVERPDGSNFTLKIRSTKLEDSAMYFCASRLEVHTEAFFGQGTRLTVV.

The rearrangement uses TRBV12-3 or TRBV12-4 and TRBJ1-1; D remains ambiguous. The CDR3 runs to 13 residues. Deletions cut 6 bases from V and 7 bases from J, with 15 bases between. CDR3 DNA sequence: TGTGCCAGCAGCCGATTGGGTGGTGGTGAAGCTTTCTTT. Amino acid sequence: CASSRLGGGEAFF.

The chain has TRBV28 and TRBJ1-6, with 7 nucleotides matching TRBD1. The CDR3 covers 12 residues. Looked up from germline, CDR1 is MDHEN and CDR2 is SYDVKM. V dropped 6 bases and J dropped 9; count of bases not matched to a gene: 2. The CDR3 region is CASRQGSSPLHF. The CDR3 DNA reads TGTGCCAGCAGACAGGGGAGTTCACCCCTCCACTTT.